This TCR beta chain appears in the sequencing data of a study of blood T cells in healthy people across ages. Study-level findings and limits: The study regarded diversity estimates from one million T cells as underestimates. Greater diversity and more naive CD4+ cells were seen in long-lived donors than in aged donors.

Sample-barcoded 5' priming and a J-beta primer mix drove a second PCR of about 6 to 12 cycles. Each cDNA molecule was tagged by a template-switch adaptor with 12 random nucleotides. Using its own MiXCR run on the 5' RACE reads, TCRdb lists one record per CDR3 protein. Seen here are 800,000 to 1,000,000 distinct CDR3 sequences, roughly 52% observed once, and the top ten hold 13%. Worth noting for this clonotype: Its antigen is undetermined.

This CDR3 contains 16 residues. Trimming removed 3 bases from V and 9 bases from J, with 21 bases in between. The germline CDR1 and CDR2 sequences are SEHNR and FQNEAQ (reference sequence). V gene TRBV7-9 combines with J gene TRBJ2-1; maybe TRBD1 (6 bases). The clonotype was recovered from a man aged 25 to 40 in good health. What was sequenced was blood. The CDR3 DNA reads TGTGCCAGCAGCTTGCCCTCAGAGGTTCTAGGGGGTGAGCAGTTCTTC. It specifies CASSLPSEVLGGEQFF.